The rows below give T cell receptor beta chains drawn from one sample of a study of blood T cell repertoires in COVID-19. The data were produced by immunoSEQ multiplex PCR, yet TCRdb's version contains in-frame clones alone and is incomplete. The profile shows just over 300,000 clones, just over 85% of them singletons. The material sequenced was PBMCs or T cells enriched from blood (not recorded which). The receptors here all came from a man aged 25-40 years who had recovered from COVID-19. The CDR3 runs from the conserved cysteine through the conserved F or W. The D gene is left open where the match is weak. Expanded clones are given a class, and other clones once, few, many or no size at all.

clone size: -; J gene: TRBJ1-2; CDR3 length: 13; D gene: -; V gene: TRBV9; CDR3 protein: CASSVGGPNGYTF; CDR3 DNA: TGTGCCAGCAGCGTAGGAGGTCCAAATGGCTACACCTTC
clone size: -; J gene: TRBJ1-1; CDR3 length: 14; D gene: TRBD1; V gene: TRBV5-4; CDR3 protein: CASSLQGPNTEAFF; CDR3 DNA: TGTGCCAGCAGCTTACAGGGGCCGAACACTGAAGCTTTCTTT
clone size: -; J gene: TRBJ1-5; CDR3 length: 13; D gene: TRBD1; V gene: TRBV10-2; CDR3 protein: CASGTVPDQPQHF; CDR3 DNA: TGCGCCAGCGGGACAGTCCCCGATCAGCCCCAGCATTTT
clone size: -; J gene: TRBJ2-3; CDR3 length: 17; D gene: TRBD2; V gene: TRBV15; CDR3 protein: CATSRDLGLGSGATQYF; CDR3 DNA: TGTGCCACCAGCAGAGATCTGGGACTAGGCTCTGGCGCTACGCAGTATTTT
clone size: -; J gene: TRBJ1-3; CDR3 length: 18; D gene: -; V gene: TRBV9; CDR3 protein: CASSVEPGVFVSGNTIYF; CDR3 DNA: TGTGCCAGCAGCGTAGAACCAGGGGTCTTTGTCTCTGGAAACACCATATATTTT
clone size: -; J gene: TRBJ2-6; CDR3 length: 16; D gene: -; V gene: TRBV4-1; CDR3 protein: CASSQGERIGANVLTF; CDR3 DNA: TGCGCCAGCAGCCAAGGAGAGCGGATCGGGGCCAACGTCCTGACTTTC
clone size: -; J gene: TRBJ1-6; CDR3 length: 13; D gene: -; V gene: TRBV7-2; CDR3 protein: CASSPRRLSPLHF; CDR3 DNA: TGTGCCAGCAGCCCTCGGAGGCTAAGTCCCCTCCACTTT
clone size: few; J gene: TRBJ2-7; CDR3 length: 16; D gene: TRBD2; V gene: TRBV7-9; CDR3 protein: CASSPRTGGITYEQYF; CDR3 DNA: TGTGCCAGCAGCCCTAGAACGGGGGGAATAACCTACGAGCAGTACTTC
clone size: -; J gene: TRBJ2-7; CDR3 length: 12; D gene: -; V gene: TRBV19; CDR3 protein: CATATGPYEQYF; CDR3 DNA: TGTGCCACGGCGACAGGTCCCTACGAGCAGTACTTC
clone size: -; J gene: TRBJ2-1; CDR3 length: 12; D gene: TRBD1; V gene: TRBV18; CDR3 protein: CASSQDRVGQFF; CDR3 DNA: TGTGCCAGCTCACAAGACAGGGTCGGGCAGTTCTTC